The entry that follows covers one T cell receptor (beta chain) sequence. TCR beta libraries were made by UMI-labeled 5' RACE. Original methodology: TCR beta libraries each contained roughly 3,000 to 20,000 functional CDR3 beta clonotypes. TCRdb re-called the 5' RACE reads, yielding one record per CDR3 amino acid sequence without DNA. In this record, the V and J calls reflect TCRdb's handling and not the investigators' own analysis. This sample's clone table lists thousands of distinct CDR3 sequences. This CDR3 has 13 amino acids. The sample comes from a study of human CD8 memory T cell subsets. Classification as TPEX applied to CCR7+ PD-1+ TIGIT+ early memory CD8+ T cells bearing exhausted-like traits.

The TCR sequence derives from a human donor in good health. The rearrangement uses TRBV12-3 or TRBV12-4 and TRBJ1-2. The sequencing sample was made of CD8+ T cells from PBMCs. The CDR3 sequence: CASSHTRLGGYTF.